This TCR beta chain stems from a study of neurological immune-mediated disorders. Noted time point: longitudinal time-point 3. The unsorted libraries were generated from a total of 2 million PBMCs, which had been stored in RNAlater at -80 C. The ends were cut back, 3 bases at V and 7 bases at J, with 16 bases in the middle. Germline assignment: CDR1 MNHNS and CDR2 SASEGT. The CDR3 loop spans 15 amino acids. Study outcomes and limitations: CDR3 amino acid sequences found in expanded clones were never shared across subjects, suggesting private repertoires in all groups. While HTLV-1-associated myelopathy showed the greatest TCR clonal expansion, multiple sclerosis showed the least, falling below healthy controls.

In its sample, this clonotype was seen many times. Its antigen is as yet unknown. TCRdb reanalysed the 5' RACE reads using MiXCR and keeps one entry per CDR3 protein. The data show more than 40,000 distinct CDR3 sequences, with about 13% seen just once and roughly 10% held by the top ten. The rearrangement joins TRBV6-1 to TRBJ1-5; D remains unclear. Sequencing was done on a sample of PBMCs. This clonotype was obtained from a male donor with HTLV-1-associated myelopathy (HAM/TSP). For the CDR3, the DNA is TGTGCCAGCAGTGAGGGCGTGGTCGCGGCCCAGCCCCAGCATTTT. Its translation is CASSEGVVAAQPQHF.